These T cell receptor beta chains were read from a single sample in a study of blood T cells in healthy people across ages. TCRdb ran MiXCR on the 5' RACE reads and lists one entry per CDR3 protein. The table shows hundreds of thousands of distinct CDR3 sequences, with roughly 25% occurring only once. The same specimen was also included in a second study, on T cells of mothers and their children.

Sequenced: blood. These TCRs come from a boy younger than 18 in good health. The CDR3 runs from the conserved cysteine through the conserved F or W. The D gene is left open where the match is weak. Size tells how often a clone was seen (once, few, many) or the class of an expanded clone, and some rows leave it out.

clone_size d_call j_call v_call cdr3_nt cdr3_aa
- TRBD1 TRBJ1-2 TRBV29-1 TGCAGCGCCAGGACAGGGGGAGTCGGCTACACCTTC CSARTGGVGYTF
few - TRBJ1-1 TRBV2 TGTGCCAGCAGTGACATAGATTTGAACACTGAAGCTTTCTTT CASSDIDLNTEAFF
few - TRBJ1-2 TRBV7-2 TGTGCCAGCAGCAGAGTTGTAGGCAGTACACCTGATGGCTACACCTTC CASSRVVGSTPDGYTF
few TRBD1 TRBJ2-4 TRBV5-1 TGCGCCAGCAGCTCTGGGCCCGGACAGGGGAACATTCAGTACTTC CASSSGPGQGNIQYF
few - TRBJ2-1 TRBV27 TGTGCCAGCACCCCAGCGGGCCACTCCTACAATGAGCAGTTCTTC CASTPAGHSYNEQFF
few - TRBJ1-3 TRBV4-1 TGCGCCAGCAGCCCTTCGGAAACCTCTGGAAACACCATATATTTT CASSPSETSGNTIYF
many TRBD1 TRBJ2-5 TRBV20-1 TGCAGTGCTCCGGGACAGGGAATACAAGAGACCCAGTACTTC CSAPGQGIQETQYF
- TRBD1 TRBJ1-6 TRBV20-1 TGCAGTGCTAGCCCGACAGGGGTAAATTCACCCCTCCACTTT CSASPTGVNSPLHF
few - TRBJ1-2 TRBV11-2 TGTGCCAGCAGCGCCCTTGGGTTATTTAGTGGGGAGGCAAACTATGGCTACACCTTC CASSALGLFSGEANYGYTF
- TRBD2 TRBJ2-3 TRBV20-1 TGCAGTGCCCCGGGACTAGAAAGGACAGATACGCAGTATTTT CSAPGLERTDTQYF
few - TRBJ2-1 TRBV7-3 TGTGCCAGCAGCTTAAGTCGGGACGGTGACAATGAGCAGTTCTTC CASSLSRDGDNEQFF
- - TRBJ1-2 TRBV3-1 TGTGCCAGCAGCCAATCGCGGGTCCTGAGGGGCTACACCTTC CASSQSRVLRGYTF
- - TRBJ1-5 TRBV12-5 TGTGCTAGTGGGGGGTCTAGCAATCAGCCCCAGCATTTT CASGGSSNQPQHF
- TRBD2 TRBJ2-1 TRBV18 TGTGCCAGCTCACCAAACAGCGGGGAGGAGCAGTTCTTC CASSPNSGEEQFF
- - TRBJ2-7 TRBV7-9 TGTGCCAGCAGCAGGGAGACACTCTCCTACGAGCAGTACTTC CASSRETLSYEQYF
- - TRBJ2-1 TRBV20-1 TGCAGTGCTAGAATGACTAGTGGTTACGAGCAGTTCTTC CSARMTSGYEQFF
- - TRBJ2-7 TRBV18 TGTGCCAGCTCACCAGGCAGGGAGAACGAGCAGTACTTC CASSPGRENEQYF
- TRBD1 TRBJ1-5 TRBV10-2 TGCGCCAGCAGTGAGTATTTAGGCGAGACAGGGAATTATCAGCCCCAGCATTTT CASSEYLGETGNYQPQHF
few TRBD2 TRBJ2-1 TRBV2 TGTGCCAGCAACCCCGGGACTAGCGGGGGTCCCGAAGAGTTCTTC CASNPGTSGGPEEFF
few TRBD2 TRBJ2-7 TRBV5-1 TGCGCCAGCAGGCTGGGGGGGGCCTACGAGCAGTACTTC CASRLGGAYEQYF
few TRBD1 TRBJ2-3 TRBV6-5 TGTGCCAGCAGGGAAACAGGGGGTAGCACAGATACGCAGTATTTT CASRETGGSTDTQYF
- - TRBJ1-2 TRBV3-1 TGTGCCAGCAGCCAAGTTGAGGAGACCTTGGGCGGCTACACCTTC CASSQVEETLGGYTF
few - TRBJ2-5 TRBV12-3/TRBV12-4 TGTGCCAGCACACCGACCGGGGTCGCCCTAGAGACCCAGTACTTC CASTPTGVALETQYF
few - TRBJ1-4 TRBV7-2 TGTGCCAGCAGCTTACGTCGTCCGGATGAAAAACTGTTTTTT CASSLRRPDEKLFF
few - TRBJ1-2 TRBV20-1 TGCAGTGCAGCGGCAGGCTATGGCTACACCTTC CSAAAGYGYTF
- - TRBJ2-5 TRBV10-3 TGTGCCATCAGTGGCCGGGGACGGGAAGAGACCCAGTACTTC CAISGRGREETQYF
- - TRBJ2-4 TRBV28 TGTGCCAGCAGTTTGGGCGGGGACCGAGCCAAAAACATTCAGTACTTC CASSLGGDRAKNIQYF
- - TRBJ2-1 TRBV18 TGTGCCAGTTCACCCGGCCAAATAAGTTACAATGAGCAGTTCTTC CASSPGQISYNEQFF
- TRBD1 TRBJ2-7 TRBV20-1 TGCAGTGCAGCCCCTGGGACAGGGGCCTACGAGCAGTACTTC CSAAPGTGAYEQYF
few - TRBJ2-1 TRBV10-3 TGTGCCATCAGTGCTAAGGGCTTCTCCCTTAATGAGCAGTTCTTC CAISAKGFSLNEQFF
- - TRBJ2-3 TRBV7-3 TGTGCCAGCAGCTTAACGGAGGGGGCGGATACGCAGTATTTT CASSLTEGADTQYF
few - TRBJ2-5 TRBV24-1 TGTGCCACCAGTGAAGGGGTGGTGTCTGAGACCCAGTACTTC CATSEGVVSETQYF
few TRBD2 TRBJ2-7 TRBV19 TGTGCCAGTAGTTCGCCGGGACTAGCGGGGGGAGTCTACGAGCAGTACTTC CASSSPGLAGGVYEQYF
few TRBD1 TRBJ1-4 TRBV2 TGTGCCAGCAGTGACGGGACAGGGCCTGTTCGGGTTCTAAATGAAAAACTGTTTTTT CASSDGTGPVRVLNEKLFF
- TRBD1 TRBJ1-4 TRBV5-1 TGCGCCAGCACCTTGGCCGAGACAGGGGTGGAAAAACTGTTTTTT CASTLAETGVEKLFF
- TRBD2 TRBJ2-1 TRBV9 TGTGCCAGCAGCGAGCAGGGCGGGGGGTCTTACAATGAGCAGTTCTTC CASSEQGGGSYNEQFF
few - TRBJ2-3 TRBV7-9 TGTGCCAGCAGCCTTAGCGTAGATACGCAGTATTTT CASSLSVDTQYF
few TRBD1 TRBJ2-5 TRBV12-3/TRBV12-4 TGTGCCAGCAGTTCATTACAGGGGTTTCGGGAGACCCAGTACTTC CASSSLQGFRETQYF
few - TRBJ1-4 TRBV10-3 TGTGCCATCAGTGAGTTCAGGGCGGCAACTAATGAAAAACTGTTTTTT CAISEFRAATNEKLFF
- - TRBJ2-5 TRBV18 TGTGCCAGCTCACCACCGTCAGTCCAAGAGACCCAGTACTTC CASSPPSVQETQYF
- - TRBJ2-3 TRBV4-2 TGTGCCAGCAGCCAAGCGGACGGGGAGGTAGATACGCAGTATTTT CASSQADGEVDTQYF
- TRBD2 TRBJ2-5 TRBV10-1 TGCGCCAGCAGTGTACGACTAGCGGGGACCCAGTACTTC CASSVRLAGTQYF
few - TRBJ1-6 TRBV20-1 TGCAGTGCTTCCCACCTTGGGGACAATTCACCCCTCCACTTT CSASHLGDNSPLHF
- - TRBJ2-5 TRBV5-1 TGCGCCAGCAGCTTAGCGGGCCTAGCTCAAGAGACCCAGTACTTC CASSLAGLAQETQYF
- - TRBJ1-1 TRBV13 TGTGCCAGCAGCCCCCGCCAGAATTTAGGAACTGAAGCTTTCTTT CASSPRQNLGTEAFF
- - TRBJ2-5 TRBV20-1 TGCAGTGCTATCAGGACTGAAGAGACCCAGTACTTC CSAIRTEETQYF
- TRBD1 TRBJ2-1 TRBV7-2 TGTGCCAGCAGCTCCCGGACAGGGGGCGTCTACAATGAGCAGTTCTTC CASSSRTGGVYNEQFF
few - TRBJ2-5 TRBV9 TGTGCCAGCAGCGCTACGGGCGGGGAAGCGACCCAGTACTTC CASSATGGEATQYF
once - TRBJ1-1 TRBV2 TGTGCCAGCAGGCCTGAAATGGGGGTCGGCACTGAAGCTTTCTTT CASRPEMGVGTEAFF
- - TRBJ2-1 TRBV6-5 TGTGCCAGCGGAAGGAGTGAGCAGTTCTTC CASGRSEQFF
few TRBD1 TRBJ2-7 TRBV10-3 TGTGCCATCAGTGAGTCCGGGACAGGAATCTACGAGCAGTACTTC CAISESGTGIYEQYF
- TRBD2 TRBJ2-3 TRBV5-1 TGCGCCAGCAGCTTGCCCGTTCGCGGGGGATTCACAGATACGCAGTATTTT CASSLPVRGGFTDTQYF